What follows are 2 T cell receptor beta chains derived from one specimen sequenced in a study of beta chain features in type 1 diabetes. The entirety of the isolated RNA underwent reverse transcription, so expressed TCRB transcripts were sequenced. The assay was immunoSEQ multiplex PCR, and TCRdb's table has in-frame clones only and misses some. The sample holds 300,000 to 400,000 clones, 7% to 10% seen once. These receptors have no identified antigens. Study observations and caveats: Moderate yet significant TCRB CDR3 shortening was seen in Type 1 diabetes patients in all four CD4+ subsets.

Sequencing was performed on central memory CD4+ T cells from blood. These receptors originate from a young man with type 1 diabetes.

In its sample, this clone was seen many times. The same CDR3 can be traced to other DNA sequences in this sample. V usage is TRBV7-9 and J usage is TRBJ1-1; possibly TRBD1 for D (5 bases). V dropped 3 bases and J dropped 3 bases, with 8 bases sitting between them. Per the germline V gene, CDR1 is SEHNR and CDR2 is FQNEAQ (reference sequence). The CDR3 sequence is 13 residues long. CDR3 sequence: CASSFTGDTEAFF. The CDR3 DNA reads TGTGCCAGCAGCTTTACAGGCGACACTGAAGCTTTCTTT.

This clone was seen a few times. The same CDR3 is also encoded by other DNA sequences in this sample. The chain couples TRBV4-3 to TRBJ1-2; 8 bases fit TRBD1. From germline, CDR1 is LGHNA and CDR2 YSLEER. Trimming removed 4 bases from V and 5 bases from J; junction bases left unmatched: 3. This CDR3 has 13 amino acids. The CDR3 reads CASSPTGGYGYTF. The DNA of the CDR3 is TGCGCCAGCAGCCCTACAGGGGGTTATGGCTACACCTTC.